This T cell receptor (beta chain) is from a study of blood T cell repertoires in COVID-19. Per the original methods: How many nucleated cells were present was estimated from reference gene primer amplification. TCRdb's copy holds only in-frame clones and misses some; the assay was immunoSEQ multiplex PCR. The D gene and trimming were derived from the DNA, and the V and J assignments and clone size from that table. Altogether a few hundred thousand clones are present, just under 90% being singletons, with the ten largest covering roughly a tenth. V lost 4 bases and J lost 5, with 14 bases in between. CDR1 is SQVTM, CDR2 ANQGSEA, per germline. The CDR3 is 13 amino acids.

The sample comprised PBMCs or T cells enriched from blood (not recorded which). The chain has TRBV29-1 and TRBJ1-1, with a tentative D call TRBD1 (5 bases). The receptor comes from a woman between 45 and 65 years old who had recovered from COVID-19. This CDR3 is CSVAGRGRTEAFF. The CDR3, as DNA: TGCAGCGTTGCTGGGAGGGGACGGACTGAAGCTTTCTTT. Filled out from reference TRBV29-1 and TRBJ1-1, the complete variable domain reads SAVISQKPSRDICQRGTSLTIQCQVDSQVTMMFWYRQQPGQSLTLIATANQGSEATYESGFVIDKFPISRPNLTFSTLTVSNMSPEDSSIYLCSVAGRGRTEAFFGQGTRLTVV.